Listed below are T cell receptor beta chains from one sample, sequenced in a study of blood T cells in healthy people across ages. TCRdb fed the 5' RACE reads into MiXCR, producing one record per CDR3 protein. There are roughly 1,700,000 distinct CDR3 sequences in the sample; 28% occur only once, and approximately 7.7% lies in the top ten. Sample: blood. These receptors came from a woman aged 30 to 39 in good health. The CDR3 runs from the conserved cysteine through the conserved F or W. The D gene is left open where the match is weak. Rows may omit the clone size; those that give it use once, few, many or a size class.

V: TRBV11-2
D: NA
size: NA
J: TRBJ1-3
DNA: TGTGCCAGCAGCTTAAGGGGTCCCCCGACCGGAAACACCATATATTTT
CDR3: CASSLRGPPTGNTIYF

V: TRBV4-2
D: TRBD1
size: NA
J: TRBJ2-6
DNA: TGTGCCAGCAGCCTACCATTCGACAGGGGGCCGGTGGCCAACGTCCTGACTTTC
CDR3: CASSLPFDRGPVANVLTF

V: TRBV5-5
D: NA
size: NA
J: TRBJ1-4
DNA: TGTGCCAGCCGCCAATTCGGGGCTCCTAATGAAAAACGGTTTTTT
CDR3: CASRQFGAPNEKRFF

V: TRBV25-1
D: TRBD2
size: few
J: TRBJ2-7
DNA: TGTGCCAGCAGTGAATGCGGGACTAGCGATTACGAGCAGTACTTC
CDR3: CASSECGTSDYEQYF

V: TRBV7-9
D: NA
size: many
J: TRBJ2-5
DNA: TGTGCCAGCAGCTTAACTAGCAACGGAGAGACCCAGTACTTC
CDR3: CASSLTSNGETQYF

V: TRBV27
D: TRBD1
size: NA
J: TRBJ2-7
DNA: TGTGCCAGCACCTTAGGGACAGGGGGCGAGCAGTACTTC
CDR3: CASTLGTGGEQYF

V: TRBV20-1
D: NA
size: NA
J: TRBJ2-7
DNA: TGCAGTGCTAGGCGAGGGACTCCCCTCTACGAGCAGTACTTC
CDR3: CSARRGTPLYEQYF

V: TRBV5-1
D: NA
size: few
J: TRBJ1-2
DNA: TGCGCCAGCAGAACTGCCGCGGACTATGGCTACACCTTC
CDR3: CASRTAADYGYTF

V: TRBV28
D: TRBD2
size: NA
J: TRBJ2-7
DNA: TGTGCCAGCAGGACGGGACTAGCGGAAGAGCAGTACTTC
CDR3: CASRTGLAEEQYF

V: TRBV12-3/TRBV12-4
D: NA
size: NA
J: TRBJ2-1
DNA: TGTGCCAGCAGTTGGATGTCGAGTTACAATGAGCAGTTCTTC
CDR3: CASSWMSSYNEQFF

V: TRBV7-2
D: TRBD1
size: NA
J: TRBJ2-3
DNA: TGTGCCAGCAGCATGGACAGGGGGCGAGATACGCAGTATTTT
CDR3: CASSMDRGRDTQYF

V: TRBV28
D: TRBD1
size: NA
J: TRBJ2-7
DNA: TGTGCCAGCAGTTCCGGGGGGACAGGGGGCTTCCACGAGCAGTACTTC
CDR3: CASSSGGTGGFHEQYF

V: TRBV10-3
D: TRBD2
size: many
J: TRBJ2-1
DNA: TGTGCCATCAGTGCCGCGACTAGCGGGACGTACAATGAGCAGTTCTTC
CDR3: CAISAATSGTYNEQFF

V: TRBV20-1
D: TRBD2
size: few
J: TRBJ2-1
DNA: TGCAGTGTCCAGACTAGCGGGAGGGGCGATGAGCAGTTCTTC
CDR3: CSVQTSGRGDEQFF

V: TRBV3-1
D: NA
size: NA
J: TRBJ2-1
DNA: TGTGCCAGCTCCCTCCCCGGGAGAAACTACAATGAGCAGTTCTTC
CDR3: CASSLPGRNYNEQFF

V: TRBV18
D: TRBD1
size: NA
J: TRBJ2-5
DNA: TGTGCCAGCCCACGACAGGGTGGGGAGACCCAGTACTTC
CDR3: CASPRQGGETQYF

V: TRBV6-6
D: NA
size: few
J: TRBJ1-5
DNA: TGTGCCAGCACTACTGACCCGGACCGGCCCCAGCATTTT
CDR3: CASTTDPDRPQHF

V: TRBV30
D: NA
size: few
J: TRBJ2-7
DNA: TGTGCCTGGAGTGGGGAGGGGGCCGGCGAGCAGTACTTC
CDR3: CAWSGEGAGEQYF

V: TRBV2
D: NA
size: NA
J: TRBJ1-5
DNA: TGTGCCAGCAGCAAAGACCGCAGCCTAAATCAGCCCCAGCATTTT
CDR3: CASSKDRSLNQPQHF

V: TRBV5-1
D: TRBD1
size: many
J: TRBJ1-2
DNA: TGCGCCAGCAGCATATCGACAGGGACTGCTGGCTACACCTTC
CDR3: CASSISTGTAGYTF

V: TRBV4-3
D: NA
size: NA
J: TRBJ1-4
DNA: TGCGCCAGCAGCCAAGATCCCAGGACGGTCGAAAAACTGTTTTTT
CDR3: CASSQDPRTVEKLFF

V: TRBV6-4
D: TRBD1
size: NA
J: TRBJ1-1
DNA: TGTGCCAGCAGGGGACAGGGGGCTCTGAACACTGAAGCTTTCTTT
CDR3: CASRGQGALNTEAFF

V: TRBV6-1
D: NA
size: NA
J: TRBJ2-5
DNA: TGTGCCAGCAAGGTCTTAAGCCAAGAGACCCAGTACTTC
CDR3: CASKVLSQETQYF

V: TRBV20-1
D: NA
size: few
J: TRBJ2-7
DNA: TGCAGTGCTAGTGGTTGGCGGAAATACGAGCAGTACTTC
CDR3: CSASGWRKYEQYF

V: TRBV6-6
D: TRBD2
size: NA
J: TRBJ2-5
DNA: TGTGCCAGCAGTTCCCTAGCGGGCGTCCTCCAAGAGACCCAGTACTTC
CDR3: CASSSLAGVLQETQYF

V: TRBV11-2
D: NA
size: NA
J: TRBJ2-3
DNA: TGTGCCAGCAGCTTAGTAGACGGGAGAATTGATACGCAGTATTTT
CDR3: CASSLVDGRIDTQYF

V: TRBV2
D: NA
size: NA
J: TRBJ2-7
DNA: TGTGCCAGCAAAGGGAGGAGCGGTTCCTACGAGCAGTACTTC
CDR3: CASKGRSGSYEQYF

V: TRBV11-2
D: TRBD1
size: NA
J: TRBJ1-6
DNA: TGTGCCAGCAGCTTTTTGGTGACAGGGGGCTGGGACGGAAATTCACCCCTCCACTTT
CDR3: CASSFLVTGGWDGNSPLHF